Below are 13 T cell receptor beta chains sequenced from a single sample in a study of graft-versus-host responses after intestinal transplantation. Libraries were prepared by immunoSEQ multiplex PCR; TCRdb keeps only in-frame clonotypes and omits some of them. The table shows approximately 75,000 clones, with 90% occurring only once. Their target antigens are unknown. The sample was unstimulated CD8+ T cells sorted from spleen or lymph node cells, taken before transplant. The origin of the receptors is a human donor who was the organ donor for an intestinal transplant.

CDR3 DNA: TGTGCCAGCAGCTTAGCCTGGGACAGGGGGAAACTAGGGAATGAGCAGTTCTTC. This gives the protein CASSLAWDRGKLGNEQFF. The chain is built from TRBV7-2 and TRBJ2-1, with 11 bases identical to TRBD1. The CDR3 is 18 amino acids. In germline, CDR1 is SGHTA, CDR2 FQGNSA. V shed 0 bases and J 7 bases; nucleotides not matched to a gene: 11.

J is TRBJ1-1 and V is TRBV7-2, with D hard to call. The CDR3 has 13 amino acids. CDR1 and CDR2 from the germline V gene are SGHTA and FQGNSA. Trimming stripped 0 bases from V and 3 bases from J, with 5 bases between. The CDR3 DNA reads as TGTGCCAGCAGCTTAGCCGAGTACACTGAAGCTTTCTTT. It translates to CASSLAEYTEAFF. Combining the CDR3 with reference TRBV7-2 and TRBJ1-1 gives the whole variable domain GAGVSQSPSNKVTEKGKDVELRCDPISGHTALYWYRQSLGQGLEFLIYFQGNSAPDKSGLPSDRFSAERTGGSVSTLTIQRTQQEDSAVYLCASSLAEYTEAFFGQGTRLTVV.

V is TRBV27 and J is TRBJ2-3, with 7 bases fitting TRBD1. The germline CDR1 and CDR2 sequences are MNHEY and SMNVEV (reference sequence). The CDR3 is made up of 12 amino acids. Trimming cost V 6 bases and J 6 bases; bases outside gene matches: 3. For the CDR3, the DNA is TGTGCCAGCAGGAGGGGGCAGGATACGCAGTATTTT. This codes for CASRRGQDTQYF.

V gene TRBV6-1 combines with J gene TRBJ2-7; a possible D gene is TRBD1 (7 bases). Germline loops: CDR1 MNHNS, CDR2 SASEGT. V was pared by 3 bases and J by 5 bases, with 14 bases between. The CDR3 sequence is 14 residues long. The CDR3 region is CASSEWRGLNEQYV. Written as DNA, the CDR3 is TGTGCCAGCAGTGAGTGGAGGGGGCTAAACGAGCAGTACGTC.

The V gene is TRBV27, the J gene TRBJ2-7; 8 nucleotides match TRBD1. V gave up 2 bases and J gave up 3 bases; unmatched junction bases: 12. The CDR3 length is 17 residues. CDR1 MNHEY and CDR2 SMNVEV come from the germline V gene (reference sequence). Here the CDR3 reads CASSLGYTGGFIYEQYV. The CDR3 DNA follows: TGTGCCAGCAGTTTAGGGTATACAGGGGGTTTTATCTACGAGCAGTACGTC.

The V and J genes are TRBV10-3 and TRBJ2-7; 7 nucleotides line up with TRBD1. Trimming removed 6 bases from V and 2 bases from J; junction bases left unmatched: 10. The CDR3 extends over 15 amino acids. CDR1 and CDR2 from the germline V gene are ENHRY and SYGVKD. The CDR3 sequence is CAISPARQGPYEQYV. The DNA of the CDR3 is TGTGCCATCAGCCCAGCAAGACAGGGCCCCTACGAGCAGTACGTC.

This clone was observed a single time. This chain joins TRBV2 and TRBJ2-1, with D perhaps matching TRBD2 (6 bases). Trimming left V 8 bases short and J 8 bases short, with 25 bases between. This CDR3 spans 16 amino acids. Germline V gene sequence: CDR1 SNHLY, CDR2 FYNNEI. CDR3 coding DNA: TGTGCCAGCGGGCCTGGGGGGAGAGGAGCGGTAGATGAGCAGTTCTTC. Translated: CASGPGGRGAVDEQFF.

The CDR3 reads CASSQAGTAVNSNYGYTF. The CDR3 DNA reads as TGTGCCAGTAGCCAAGCCGGGACAGCCGTAAATTCAAACTATGGCTACACCTTC. The chain combines TRBV19 with TRBJ1-2, with 7 positions matching TRBD1. Trimming removed 6 bases from V and 2 bases from J; junction bases left unmatched: 18. The CDR3 is made up of 18 amino acids. Per the germline V gene, CDR1 is LNHDA and CDR2 is SQIVND (reference sequence).

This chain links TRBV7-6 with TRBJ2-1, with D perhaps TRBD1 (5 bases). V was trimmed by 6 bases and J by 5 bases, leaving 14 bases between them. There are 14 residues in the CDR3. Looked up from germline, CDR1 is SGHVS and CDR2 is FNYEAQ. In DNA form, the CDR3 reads TGTGCCAGCAGTTTATTTTTACAGGACAATGAGCAGTTCTTC. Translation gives CASSLFLQDNEQFF.

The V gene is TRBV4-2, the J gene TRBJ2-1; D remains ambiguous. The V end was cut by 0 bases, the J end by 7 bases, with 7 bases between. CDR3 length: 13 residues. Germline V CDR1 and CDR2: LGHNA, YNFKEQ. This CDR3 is CASSQDRLNEQFF. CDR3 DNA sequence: TGTGCCAGCAGCCAAGATCGGTTGAATGAGCAGTTCTTC.

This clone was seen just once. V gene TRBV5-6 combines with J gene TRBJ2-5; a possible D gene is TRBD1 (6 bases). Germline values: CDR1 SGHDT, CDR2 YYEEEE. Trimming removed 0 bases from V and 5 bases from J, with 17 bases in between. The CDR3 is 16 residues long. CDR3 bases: TGTGCCAGCAGCTTGGCCGCGGCGGTGAGGGGGGAGACCCAGTACTTC. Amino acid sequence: CASSLAAAVRGETQYF.

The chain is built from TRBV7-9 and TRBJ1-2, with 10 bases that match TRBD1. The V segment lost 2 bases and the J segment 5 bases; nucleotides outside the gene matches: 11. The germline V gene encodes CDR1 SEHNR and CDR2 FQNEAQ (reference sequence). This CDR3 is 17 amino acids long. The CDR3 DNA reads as TGTGCCAGCAGCTTACCAATACAGCCGGGACAGGGGTATGGCTACACCTTC. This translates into CASSLPIQPGQGYGYTF.

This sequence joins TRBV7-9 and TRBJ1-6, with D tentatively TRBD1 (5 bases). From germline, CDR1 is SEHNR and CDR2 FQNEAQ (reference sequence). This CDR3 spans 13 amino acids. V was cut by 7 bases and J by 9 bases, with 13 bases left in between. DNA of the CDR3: TGTGCCAGCACGGGGGAACTGAGTTCACCCCTCCACTTT. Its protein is CASTGELSSPLHF.